These 2 T cell receptor beta chains share one sample of origin, sequenced in a study of T-cell reconstitution after alpha-beta-depleted transplantation in children. Unique molecular identifiers were incorporated into the prepared TCRbeta library. Using its own MiXCR run on the PCR reads, TCRdb lists one record per CDR3 protein. Of hundreds of thousands of distinct CDR3 sequences listed, around 13% are singletons. Material: PBMCs, obtained before TCRalphabeta/CD19-depleted stem cell transplant. The receptor set was obtained from a girl aged 2-10 years with congenital amegakaryocytic thrombocytopenia, due to receive a stem cell transplant.

This clonotype was detected only a few times. V is TRBV5-1 and J is TRBJ2-2, with a weak D call TRBD1 (5 bases). There are 18 residues in the CDR3. V was cut by 0 bases and J by 0 bases, with 15 bases left in between. CDR1 is SGHRS, CDR2 YFSETQ, per germline. Here the CDR3 reads CASSLGTGRGSNTGELFF. The CDR3 nucleotides read TGCGCCAGCAGCTTGGGAACAGGTCGAGGCTCGAACACCGGGGAGCTGTTTTTT. The variable domain in full, with the rest retrieved from reference TRBV5-1 and TRBJ2-2, is KAGVTQTPRYLIKTRGQQVTLSCSPISGHRSVSWYQQTPGQGLQFLFEYFSETQRNKGNFPGRFSGRQFSNSRSEMNVSTLELGDSALYLCASSLGTGRGSNTGELFFGEGSRLTVL.

This clonotype was seen more than once but under ten times. A junction end diverges from the germline sequence, so it may reflect a read error. This sequence joins TRBV3-1 and TRBJ2-1; D call uncertain. Germline V gives CDR1 LGHDT, CDR2 YNNKEL (reference sequence). This CDR3 is 17 amino acids long. The CDR3 spells CACSQGVLSFVGNEQFF. The CDR3 DNA is TGTGCCTGCAGCCAAGGCGTTTTAAGCTTCGTCGGCAATGAGCAGTTCTTC.